Shown below are 27 T cell receptor beta chains from a single sample sequenced in a study of cytomegalovirus exposure and HLA in healthy donors. PCR employed 60 Vbeta and 13 Jbeta primers. Profiling relied on immunoSEQ multiplex PCR, and the TCRdb table lists in-frame clones only, not all of them. The sample comprises about 150,000 clones, 60% to 80% of which are singletons, and around 1.5% rests with the top ten. Material: PBMCs. The receptors here all came from a woman younger than 45 in good health and CMV-seronegative.

This clone was recorded once. This sequence joins TRBV5-6 and TRBJ1-4; D call uncertain. The germline V gene encodes CDR1 SGHDT and CDR2 YYEEEE. Trimming removed 0 bases at V and 7 bases at J, with 13 bases between. The CDR3 covers 15 residues. CDR3: CASSLGDPRGEKLFF. CDR3 DNA: TGTGCCAGCAGCTTGGGAGATCCTCGAGGTGAAAAACTGTTTTTT.

V is TRBV18 and J is TRBJ2-7; the D gene is possibly TRBD2 (5 bases). This CDR3 is built from 14 residues. In germline, CDR1 is KGHSH, CDR2 LQKENI. V lost 2 bases and J lost 6, with 14 bases in between. Here the CDR3 reads CASSPETIAGEQYF. In nucleotides, the CDR3 is TGTGCCAGCTCACCAGAGACTATTGCGGGCGAGCAGTACTTC.

The J gene is TRBJ1-4, the V gene TRBV7-8; D is possibly TRBD1 (5 bases). Trimming removed 3 bases from V and 8 bases from J, with 13 bases in between. There are 14 residues in the CDR3. Germline CDR1 and CDR2: SGHVS and FQNEAQ. In DNA, the CDR3 is TGTGCCAGCAGCTTCCAGGGTAAATCGGAAAAACTGTTTTTT. It encodes CASSFQGKSEKLFF. The variable domain in full, completed from reference TRBV7-8 and TRBJ1-4, reads GAGVSQSPRYKVAKRGQDVALRCDPISGHVSLFWYQQALGQGPEFLTYFQNEAQLDKSGLPSDRFFAERPEGSVSTLKIQRTQQEDSAVYLCASSFQGKSEKLFFGSGTQLSVL.

The chain uses TRBV7-2 and TRBJ2-3; unclear D gene. Germline CDR1 SGHTA, CDR2 FQGNSA. There are 14 residues in the CDR3. Trimming cost V 6 bases and J 5 bases, with 15 bases left between them. Here the CDR3 reads CASSGDPQRDTQYF. The CDR3 DNA reads TGTGCCAGCAGTGGTGACCCACAGAGAGATACGCAGTATTTT.

This chain links TRBV19 with TRBJ2-1; weak D call: TRBD2 (5 bases). Trimming took off 7 bases at V and 9 bases at J, with 22 bases between the two ends. There are 15 residues in the CDR3. The germline V gene has CDR1 LNHDA and CDR2 SQIVND (reference sequence). CDR3 sequence (DNA): TGTGCCAGTACCCCGAACGACGGTTTTGGAGGTGAGCAGTTCTTC. Amino acids: CASTPNDGFGGEQFF.

The chain uses TRBV2 and TRBJ2-7; D gene uncertain. Germline lookup yields CDR1 SNHLY and CDR2 FYNNEI. The V end lost 4 bases, the J end lost 5 bases, and 9 bases lay between the germline ends. This CDR3 has 12 amino acids. The CDR3 DNA reads TGTGCCAGCAGTGGACTTTCTCACGAGCAGTACTTC. Its protein is CASSGLSHEQYF. The full variable domain, with the rest looked up from reference TRBV2 and TRBJ2-7, is EPEVTQTPSHQVTQMGQEVILRCVPISNHLYFYWYRQILGQKVEFLVSFYNNEISEKSEIFDDQFSVERPDGSNFTLKIRSTKLEDSAMYFCASSGLSHEQYFGPGTRLTVT.

This rearrangement joins TRBV5-1 to TRBJ2-7, with TRBD2 matching over 13 bases. The germline CDR1 and CDR2 sequences are SGHRS and YFSETQ. The CDR3 sequence is 16 residues long. V shed 3 bases, J shed 6 bases, and the junction held 9 bases outside the gene matches. CDR3 coding DNA: TGCGCCAGCAGCTCACTAGCGGGGGGGCCGTTCGTCGAGCAGTACTTC. It encodes CASSSLAGGPFVEQYF.

The chain carries TRBV6-6 and TRBJ1-5, with 8 bases matching TRBD1. Germline CDR1 is MNHNY and CDR2 is SVGAGI (reference sequence). V gave up 0 bases and J gave up 5 bases; unmatched junction bases: 6. The CDR3 covers 16 residues. Here the CDR3 reads CASSYSIGTGDQPQHF. The CDR3 coding sequence is TGTGCCAGCAGTTACTCGATCGGGACAGGAGATCAGCCCCAGCATTTT.

The genes are TRBV9 and TRBJ2-1; TRBD2 is a possible D gene (6 bases). The germline V gene encodes CDR1 SGDLS and CDR2 YYNGEE. This CDR3 comprises 15 residues. Trimming took off 4 bases at V and 2 bases at J, with 13 bases between the two ends. The CDR3 here is CASSSTAGPYNEQFF. The CDR3 region has the DNA TGTGCCAGCAGCTCCACAGCGGGCCCCTACAATGAGCAGTTCTTC.

The rearrangement uses TRBV11-1 and TRBJ2-1, with 12 bases lining up with TRBD2. The germline CDR1 and CDR2 sequences are SGHAT and FQDESV (reference sequence). This CDR3 spans 14 amino acids. With 5 bases clipped from V and 13 bases from J, the junction kept 9 bases outside the gene matches. The CDR3 spells CASSRTSGEFNQFF. As DNA, the CDR3 is TGTGCCAGCAGCCGGACTAGCGGGGAATTCAACCAGTTCTTC. Using reference TRBV11-1 and TRBJ2-1 for the parts outside the CDR3, the full variable domain is EAEVAQSPRYKITEKSQAVAFWCDPISGHATLYWYRQILGQGPELLVQFQDESVVDDSQLPKDRFSAERLKGVDSTLKIQPAELGDSAMYLCASSRTSGEFNQFFGPGTRLTVL.

The chain uses TRBV11-2 and TRBJ2-5, with a tentative D call TRBD2 (6 bases). V dropped 1 base and J dropped 12 bases, with 9 bases sitting between them. CDR3 length equals 11 residues. Germline lookup yields CDR1 SGHAT and CDR2 FQNNGV. The CDR3 loop is CASSLGRGEYF. CDR3 bases: TGTGCCAGCAGCTTAGGGCGGGGAGAGTACTTC.

This clone has more than one count but fewer than ten. The V and J genes are TRBV6-5 and TRBJ2-7; TRBD1 agrees at 8 bases. Germline V lookup: CDR1 MNHEY, CDR2 SVGAGI. Losses at the gene ends were 7 bases for V and 4 bases for J; bases not matched to a gene: 6. This CDR3 has 13 amino acids. The CDR3 sequence: CASKQGELYEQYF. As DNA, the CDR3 is TGTGCCAGCAAACAGGGGGAATTGTACGAGCAGTACTTC.

The sample holds a few counts of this clone. One junction end disagrees with the germline gene, perhaps due to a read error. V is TRBV7-9 and J is TRBJ2-1; perhaps TRBD1 as D (5 bases). This CDR3 contains 15 residues. Germline V gene lookup returns CDR1 SEHNR and CDR2 FQNEAQ (reference sequence). This CDR3 reads CSSSLGRVSINEQFF. The CDR3 DNA reads TGTTCCAGCAGCTTGGGCAGGGTAAGCATCAATGAGCAGTTCTTC.

As to this clone: Other nucleotide sequences from this sample produce the same CDR3. V and J are TRBV5-1 and TRBJ1-2; the D is unclear. The CDR3 length is 15 residues. Germline CDR1 SGHRS, CDR2 YFSETQ. V lost 4 bases to trimming and J lost 2 bases, with 15 bases between them. For the CDR3, the DNA is TGCGCCAGCAGCCCGGGGAGGGCAGAAAACTATGGCTACACCTTC. Translated: CASSPGRAENYGYTF.

The gene calls are TRBV7-2 and TRBJ2-3; D call uncertain. The ends were cut back, 5 bases at V and 5 bases at J, with 8 bases in the middle. The length of the CDR3 is 12 residues. Germline-derived CDR1 and CDR2 are SGHTA and FQGNSA. DNA of the CDR3: TGTGCCAGCAGCCAAAACATAGATACGCAGTATTTT. This sequence encodes CASSQNIDTQYF.

This chain joins TRBV2 and TRBJ1-5, with D perhaps TRBD1 (6 bases). The CDR3 has 13 residues. Trimming shortened V by 7 bases and J by 6 bases, and 13 bases separated the two germline ends. Per the germline V gene, CDR1 is SNHLY and CDR2 is FYNNEI. The CDR3 reads CASTRTVVQPQHF. The CDR3 DNA is TGTGCCAGCACCCGGACAGTAGTTCAGCCCCAGCATTTT.

Worth noting for this clone: The junction and the germline gene differ at one end; a read error may be behind it. The rearrangement uses TRBV7-8 and TRBJ1-4; 7 positions match TRBD1. Germline lookup yields CDR1 SGHVS and CDR2 FQNEAQ. The CDR3 is made up of 15 amino acids. The DNA for the CDR3 is TGTGCCAGCAGATTAGTGGGACAGCCTAATGAAAAACTGTTTTTT. Protein sequence: CASRLVGQPNEKLFF.

This sequence joins TRBV7-9 and TRBJ2-3; TRBD1 might be the D (6 bases). Per the germline V gene, CDR1 is SEHNR and CDR2 is FQNEAQ (reference sequence). The V end was cut by 5 bases, the J end by 2 bases, with 14 bases between. CDR3 length: 15 amino acids. The CDR3 nucleotides read TGTGCCAGCAGCCTGGACGGGGACAACACAGATACGCAGTATTTT. It is translated as CASSLDGDNTDTQYF.

The rearrangement links TRBV5-6 to TRBJ1-4, with 7 positions matching TRBD1. The CDR3 consists of 14 residues. The junction had 8 bases not matched to a gene; V was cut back by 4 bases and J by 8 bases. The germline V gene encodes CDR1 SGHDT and CDR2 YYEEEE. The CDR3 coding sequence is TGTGCCAGCAGCCCCGACAGGGTCAAAGAAAAACTGTTTTTT. Translated: CASSPDRVKEKLFF.

The chain uses TRBV2 and TRBJ1-5; D is undetermined. The germline CDR1 and CDR2 sequences are SNHLY and FYNNEI. This CDR3 contains 13 residues. The V end was cut by 7 bases, the J end by 6 bases, with 13 bases between. CDR3: CASNLSPGQPQHF. The DNA for the CDR3 is TGTGCCAGCAATCTAAGTCCGGGTCAGCCCCAGCATTTT.

This clone came up a few times. J is TRBJ1-5 and V is TRBV2, with 10 bases matching TRBD1. This CDR3 has 16 amino acids. V trimming: 6 bases; J trimming: 5 bases; junction bases outside the gene matches: 10. Germline-derived CDR1 and CDR2 are SNHLY and FYNNEI. In DNA, the CDR3 is TGTGCCAGCAGGCCTGACAGGGGGCTCCTGGATCAGCCCCAGCATTTT. Its translation is CASRPDRGLLDQPQHF.

This chain connects TRBV7-3 to TRBJ2-6; weak D call: TRBD2 (5 bases). Trimming cost V 5 bases and J 2 bases, with 10 bases left between them. CDR3 length equals 15 residues. CDR1 and CDR2 (germline): SGHTA, FQGTGA. The CDR3 is CASSLGIAGANVLTF. CDR3 nucleotide sequence: TGTGCCAGCAGCCTCGGGATCGCTGGGGCCAACGTCCTGACTTTC.

In this sample, this clone turned up a few times. The chain combines TRBV12-5 with TRBJ1-1, with a tentative D call TRBD1 (5 bases). CDR3 length: 14 residues. Per the germline V gene, CDR1 is LGHNT and CDR2 is FRNRAP. Deletions cut 1 base from V and 0 bases from J, with 6 bases between. DNA of the CDR3: TGTGCTAGTGGTTTGGAACAGGTGAACACTGAAGCTTTCTTT. It yields the protein CASGLEQVNTEAFF.

The rearrangement links TRBV27 to TRBJ1-2; D gene ambiguous. This CDR3 comprises 13 residues. The V gene's germline CDR1 is MNHEY and CDR2 SMNVEV (reference sequence). V lost 6 bases to trimming and J lost 3 bases, with 11 bases between them. The CDR3 sequence is CASSLVADYGYTF. DNA for the CDR3: TGTGCCAGCAGCTTAGTCGCGGACTATGGCTACACCTTC.

Written as DNA, the CDR3 is TGTGCCAGTAGTATAGCTTTTCGCACTGAAGCTTTCTTT. Protein: CASSIAFRTEAFF. This rearrangement joins TRBV19 to TRBJ1-1; D is unclear. Per germline, CDR1 LNHDA and CDR2 SQIVND (reference sequence). CDR3 length: 13 residues. V lost 1 base and J 4 bases, leaving 7 bases between the germline ends.

This clone was observed a handful of times. This chain uses TRBV10-3 with TRBJ1-5; no definite D call. This CDR3 is built from 13 residues. V lost 4 bases and J 3 bases, leaving 7 bases between the germline ends. CDR1 ENHRY and CDR2 SYGVKD come from the germline V gene. The CDR3 protein is CAISGQPNQPQHF. The CDR3 DNA follows: TGTGCCATCAGTGGACAACCCAATCAGCCCCAGCATTTT.

This chain joins TRBV5-1 and TRBJ2-5; tentative D call: TRBD2 (5 bases). Deletions cut 3 bases from V and 5 bases from J, with 11 bases between. The V gene's germline CDR1 is SGHRS and CDR2 YFSETQ. This CDR3 comprises 13 residues. The chain's CDR3 is CASSWTPSETQYF. Here the CDR3 DNA reads TGCGCCAGCAGCTGGACTCCTAGTGAGACCCAGTACTTC. Together with reference TRBV5-1 and TRBJ2-5, the CDR3 gives the full variable domain: KAGVTQTPRYLIKTRGQQVTLSCSPISGHRSVSWYQQTPGQGLQFLFEYFSETQRNKGNFPGRFSGRQFSNSRSEMNVSTLELGDSALYLCASSWTPSETQYFGPGTRLLVL.